These 17 T cell receptor beta chains share one sample of origin, sequenced in a study of beta chain features in type 1 diabetes (dated by TCRdb to 2017 to 2018). Library method: the immunoSEQ multiplex PCR assay. The entire amount of isolated RNA was reverse transcribed using the High Capacity cDNA Reverse Transcription Kit, so the sequenced TCRB transcripts were expressed ones. TCRdb took this table from immuneACCESS and kept in-frame rearrangements with V and J called. Such tables lack part of the clones; where checked against another copy, unresolved V genes explain under half of the gap, and the rest is unexplained. The sample contains roughly 370,000 clones, approximately 13% of them found a single time. Around 0.039% of the sample is held by the ten biggest clonotypes. Sequencing used naive CD4+ T cells from blood. This specimen's cell subset or site label, per the study, means: true naive CD4+ T cells. These receptors originate from a young man in good health.

This clone has just a few counts. The rearrangement joins TRBV29-1 to TRBJ2-3; 11 bases align to TRBD1. The CDR3 totals 14 residues. Per germline, CDR1 SQVTM and CDR2 ANQGSEA. V lost 5 bases to trimming and J lost 6 bases; unmatched junction nucleotides: 7. The CDR3 DNA is TGCAGCGTTTCCGGACAGGGGGCATCGGATACGCAGTATTTT. Its translation is CSVSGQGASDTQYF.

This clone was observed a handful of times. The chain links TRBV14 to TRBJ2-7, with no clear D. Between the trimmed V and J ends, which lost 4 bases and 6 bases, there was a span of 16 bases. In germline, CDR1 is SGHDN, CDR2 FVKESK. The CDR3 has 14 amino acids. CDR3 nucleotides: TGTGCCAGCAGCCGTACTCTCGTTAATACCGAGCAGTACTTC. Translation gives CASSRTLVNTEQYF.

The V and J genes are TRBV7-3 and TRBJ2-1; D unclear. The V end lost 5 bases, the J end lost 0 bases, and 2 bases lay between the germline ends. The germline CDR1 and CDR2 sequences are SGHTA and FQGTGA. CDR3 length: 12 amino acids. The CDR3: CASSGSYNEQFF. DNA for the CDR3: TGTGCCAGCAGCGGCTCCTACAATGAGCAGTTCTTC.

The table lists this clone with a few counts. This chain connects TRBV19 to TRBJ2-7; 7 bases align to TRBD2. CDR1 is LNHDA, CDR2 SQIVND, per germline (reference sequence). The V gene end was trimmed by 3 bases and the J gene end by 0 bases; junction bases not matched to a gene: 5. The CDR3 totals 15 residues. Written as DNA, the CDR3 is TGTGCCAGTAGTATCTCGGGGGGAAGCTCCTACGAGCAGTACTTC. It encodes CASSISGGSSYEQYF.

The V and J genes are TRBV11-2 and TRBJ2-7, with a weak D call TRBD1 (6 bases). Germline CDR1 reads SGHAT; CDR2 reads FQNNGV. The V and J ends lost 1 base and 7 bases respectively, with 14 bases between them. The CDR3 runs to 14 residues. The CDR3 reads CASSLALGQTEQYV. The DNA for the CDR3 is TGTGCCAGCAGCTTAGCATTAGGACAGACGGAGCAGTACGTC.

V and J are TRBV20-1 and TRBJ2-2, with no clear D. The CDR3 runs to 11 residues. With 5 bases removed from V and 1 base from J, the gap between germline ends came to 2 bases. CDR1 is DFQATT and CDR2 is SNEGSKA in the germline V gene (reference sequence). For the CDR3, the DNA is TGCAGTGCTGTGAACACCGGGGAGCTGTTTTTT. It specifies CSAVNTGELFF.

This clone has a handful of counts. The chain combines TRBV5-1 with TRBJ1-1; D remains unclear. Germline V CDR1 and CDR2: SGHRS, YFSETQ. The CDR3 is made up of 15 amino acids. Trimming stripped 0 bases from V and 0 bases from J, with 9 bases between. CDR3 amino acids: CASSLELRLNTEAFF. The CDR3, as DNA: TGCGCCAGCAGCTTGGAGCTCAGGCTGAACACTGAAGCTTTCTTT. The whole variable domain, filled in from reference TRBV5-1 and TRBJ1-1, reads KAGVTQTPRYLIKTRGQQVTLSCSPISGHRSVSWYQQTPGQGLQFLFEYFSETQRNKGNFPGRFSGRQFSNSRSEMNVSTLELGDSALYLCASSLELRLNTEAFFGQGTRLTVV.

This chain links TRBV6-5 with TRBJ2-5, with 7 nucleotides matching TRBD2. From germline, CDR1 is MNHEY and CDR2 SVGAGI. Trimming removed 2 bases from V and 5 bases from J; junction bases left unmatched: 11. This CDR3 has 16 amino acids. CDR3 residues: CASSYAAGVVRETQYF. CDR3 DNA: TGTGCCAGCAGTTACGCGGCGGGAGTGGTTAGGGAGACCCAGTACTTC.

As regards this clone: At one of its ends the junction is not consistent with the germline gene, which may arise from a read error. The chain combines TRBV4-3 with TRBJ1-2, with D hard to call. The CDR3 is 10 residues long. Germline V lookup: CDR1 LGHNA, CDR2 YSLEER. In DNA form, the CDR3 reads TGCGCCAGCCGCCAGAAGGGCTACACCTTC. This gives the protein CASRQKGYTF.

V is TRBV4-3 and J is TRBJ2-3; D possibly corresponds to TRBD2 (5 bases). Germline V lookup: CDR1 LGHNA, CDR2 YSLEER. V lost 2 bases and J lost 0, with 12 bases in between. The CDR3 length is 16 residues. Written as DNA, the CDR3 is TGCGCCAGCAGCCAAAGAAGACTACCCAGCACAGATACGCAGTATTTT. Its protein product is CASSQRRLPSTDTQYF.

The chain joins TRBV4-1 to TRBJ2-7, with D perhaps given as TRBD1 or TRBD2 (5 bases each). V was pared by 4 bases and J by 3 bases, with 16 bases between. Germline V gives CDR1 MGHRA, CDR2 YSYEKL. The CDR3 covers 15 residues. CDR3 bases: TGCGCCAGCAGCCTTGATCGGGACGGCGACTACGAGCAGTACTTC. It specifies CASSLDRDGDYEQYF.

In its sample, this clone was seen a few times. V is TRBV7-7 and J is TRBJ2-1; possibly TRBD2 for D (5 bases). The CDR3 runs to 14 residues. Germline V gene lookup returns CDR1 SSHAT and CDR2 FNYEAQ (reference sequence). V was clipped by 1 base and J by 10 bases, with 14 bases between them. The CDR3 bases are TGTGCCAGCAGCTTAGTCCTGACCGGCGGGGAGCAGTTCTTC. As protein: CASSLVLTGGEQFF.

The genes are TRBV7-2 and TRBJ2-7; D is unclear. This CDR3 region has 16 residues. Trimming removed 6 bases from V and 2 bases from J, with 20 bases in between. Germline V gene lookup returns CDR1 SGHTA and CDR2 FQGNSA. As DNA, the CDR3 is TGTGCCAGCAGACCCTTTCCGGGCCTTATAACCTACGAGCAGTACTTC. It translates to CASRPFPGLITYEQYF. Full variable domain (rest looked up from reference TRBV7-2 and TRBJ2-7): GAGVSQSPSNKVTEKGKDVELRCDPISGHTALYWYRQSLGQGLEFLIYFQGNSAPDKSGLPSDRFSAERTGGSVSTLTIQRTQQEDSAVYLCASRPFPGLITYEQYFGPGTRLTVT.

The genes are TRBV19 and TRBJ2-5; D gene ambiguous. Germline V gene data show CDR1 as LNHDA and CDR2 as SQIVND (reference sequence). The CDR3 extends over 14 amino acids. The V gene lost 5 bases and the J gene lost 0 bases, with 10 bases spanning the gap. CDR3 loop: CASSLKSHQETQYF. CDR3 in DNA: TGTGCCAGTAGTCTGAAGTCCCACCAAGAGACCCAGTACTTC.

The chain combines TRBV10-3 with TRBJ2-1; TRBD2 is a possible D gene (5 bases). Per germline, CDR1 ENHRY and CDR2 SYGVKD. The CDR3 is made up of 12 amino acids. V was cut by 11 bases and J by 4 bases, with 12 bases left in between. CDR3 protein: CALGEGYNEQFF. The CDR3 DNA is TGTGCCCTTGGAGAGGGATACAATGAGCAGTTCTTC.

This sequence joins TRBV9 and TRBJ2-5; 8 bases are shared with TRBD1. The CDR3 totals 14 residues. The V gene's germline CDR1 is SGDLS and CDR2 YYNGEE. The V segment lost 1 base and the J segment 4 bases; nucleotides outside the gene matches: 3. The CDR3 DNA sequence: TGTGCCAGCAGCGTAATGGGACAGGCAGAGACCCAGTACTTC. As protein: CASSVMGQAETQYF. Together with reference TRBV9 and TRBJ2-5, the CDR3 gives the full variable domain: DSGVTQTPKHLITATGQRVTLRCSPRSGDLSVYWYQQSLDQGLQFLIQYYNGEERAKGNILERFSAQQFPDLHSELNLSSLELGDSALYFCASSVMGQAETQYFGPGTRLLVL.

This chain joins TRBV2 and TRBJ1-2, with D hard to call. V was trimmed by 0 bases and J by 8 bases, leaving 7 bases between them. Germline values: CDR1 SNHLY, CDR2 FYNNEI. The CDR3 is 12 residues long. The CDR3 DNA reads TGTGCCAGCAGTGAAGCGCCGAGGGGCTACACCTTC. The encoded protein is CASSEAPRGYTF.